This T cell receptor beta chain was observed in a study of post-analysis software for immune sequencing data. The TCR beta cDNA libraries carried unique molecular identifiers. A single record per CDR3 protein comes from TCRdb applying MiXCR to the PCR reads. The sample contains 750,000 to 950,000 distinct CDR3 sequences, about 50% of which appear only once. Study-level results: Multiple sclerosis patients had significantly lower normalized Chao1 diversity than controls. Roughly 5 TRBV segments, including TRBV5-6, TRBV5-1 and TRBV20-1, were more frequent in patients than controls. Same-batch samples co-clustered strongly by F measure.

Turning to this clonotype: Antigen unknown.

Trimming stripped 4 bases from V and 4 bases from J, with 14 bases between. CDR1 and CDR2 from the germline V gene are SGHTA and FQGTGA. The CDR3 covers 15 residues. V is TRBV7-3 and J is TRBJ2-1; D could derive from TRBD1 or TRBD2 (5 bases each). This sequence was found in a girl aged 10-17 years with multiple sclerosis. Sequenced: blood. The DNA of the CDR3 is TGTGCCAGCAGCTCCCAAGGGACCCCATACAATGAGCAGTTCTTC. Amino acid sequence: CASSSQGTPYNEQFF. Looking up the rest from reference TRBV7-3 and TRBJ2-1 gives the full variable domain: GAGVSQTPSNKVTEKGKYVELRCDPISGHTALYWYRQSLGQGPEFLIYFQGTGAADDSGLPNDRFFAVRPEGSVSTLKIQRTERGDSAVYLCASSSQGTPYNEQFFGPGTRLTVL.